These T cell receptor beta chains were read from a single sample in a study of tumor-infiltrating lymphocytes in primary liver carcinoma. TCRdb processed the multiplex PCR reads anew with MiXCR; each CDR3 protein has one entry. The sample records 50,000 to 65,000 distinct CDR3 sequences, about two thirds being singletons. Sequenced sample: liver tumor tissue from sampling region 4. These receptors were taken from a man between 35 and 55 years old with primary liver carcinoma and hepatitis B virus infection. The CDR3 runs from the conserved cysteine through the conserved F or W. Fields, in order: CDR3 length, D gene, V gene, clone size, J gene, CDR3 protein, CDR3 DNA. D genes are given only for firm matches. Size is stated for part of the rows, as once, few or many counts, or as a class when the clone is expanded.

>15|TRBD2|TRBV6-6|NA|TRBJ2-4
CASSPTSGAKNIQYF
TGTGCCAGCAGTCCGACTAGCGGAGCCAAAAACATTCAGTACTTC
>13|NA|TRBV12-3/TRBV12-4|many|TRBJ2-5
CASSWGQGGTQYF
TGTGCCAGCAGTTGGGGTCAGGGAGGGACCCAGTACTTC
>16|NA|TRBV29-1|once|TRBJ2-3
CSVAGVGGRSTYTQYF
TGCAGCGTCGCTGGAGTGGGCGGACGTAGCACATATACGCAGTATTTT
>13|NA|TRBV10-3|few|TRBJ2-2
CAISVAESGELFF
TGTGCCATCAGTGTTGCCGAGTCCGGGGAGCTGTTTTTT
>13|NA|TRBV7-9|NA|TRBJ2-7
CASSLGPLYEPYF
TGTGCCAGTAGCTTAGGACCGCTCTACGAGCCGTACTTC
>14|TRBD1|TRBV6-2/TRBV6-3|NA|TRBJ2-1
CASNLGQGWSEHFF
TGTGCCAGCAACCTTGGACAGGGGTGGAGTGAGCATTTCTTC
>13|NA|TRBV7-9|many|TRBJ2-7
CASSLGPLYEQYF
TGTGCCAGCAGCTTAGGACCGCTCTACGAGCAGTACTTC
>17|TRBD2|TRBV12-3/TRBV12-4|NA|TRBJ2-1
CASIGASGRASYNEQFF
TGTGCCAGCATCGGGGCTAGCGGGAGGGCCTCCTACAATGAGCAGTTCTTC
>11|NA|TRBV12-3/TRBV12-4|NA|TRBJ2-3
CAGSLQGAQYF
TGTGCCGGCAGTCTGCAGGGTGCGCAGTATTTT
>16|NA|TRBV4-2|NA|TRBJ2-2
CASSQGSPPKTGELFF
TGTGCCAGCAGCCAAGGATCCCCTCCGAAGACCGGGGAGCTGTTTTTT
>13|NA|TRBV5-1|NA|TRBJ2-7
CTSTSSAGYEQYF
TGCACCAGCACTTCTAGCGCCGGCTACGAGCAGTACTTC
>15|NA|TRBV6-5|many|TRBJ2-2
CASSPPSSYTGELFF
TGTGCCAGCAGTCCGCCATCATCTTACACCGGGGAGCTGTTTTTT
>15|TRBD1|TRBV6-1|NA|TRBJ2-7
CASSRTTRGGIKQYF
TGTGCAAGCAGTCGTACAACGAGAGGGGGCATTAAGCAGTACTTC
>16|TRBD1|TRBV28|few|TRBJ2-2
CASSPPGQGRTGELFF
TGTGCCAGCAGTCCCCCGGGACAGGGAAGAACCGGGGAGCTGTTTTTT
>15|NA|TRBV28|NA|TRBJ2-1
CASSLGGSDYNVHFF
TGTGCCAGCAGTTTAGGGGGGAGTGACTACAATGTGCACTTCTTC
>15|NA|TRBV2|few|TRBJ1-5
CASSASHTGGQPQHF
TGTGCCAGCAGTGCATCCCACACCGGGGGTCAGCCCCAGCATTTT
>14|NA|TRBV11-2|medium-sized|TRBJ1-2
CASRLYRWPGGYTF
TGTGCCAGCAGGTTATACCGATGGCCGGGCGGCTACACCTTC
>15|NA|TRBV11-2|NA|TRBJ1-1
CANSKGGGMNTEAFF
TGTGCCAACAGTAAAGGGGGGGGAATGAACACTGAAGCTTTCTTT
>15|TRBD1|TRBV11-2|NA|TRBJ2-7
CASSTGTGRIYKQYF
TGTGCCAGCAGTACAGGGACAGGCCGAATCTACAAGCAGTACTTC
>19|TRBD1|TRBV20-1|few|TRBJ1-5
CSARDVSGTGFSRNQPQHF
TGCAGTGCTAGAGACGTTTCCGGGACAGGGTTTAGTCGCAATCAGCCCCAGCATTTT
>15|TRBD2|TRBV10-1|many|TRBJ2-1
CASSQAGLAYNEQFF
TGCGCCAGCAGTCAAGCGGGACTAGCCTACAATGAGCAGTTCTTC
>19|NA|TRBV5-5|NA|TRBJ2-2
CASSSRQCDSKYSTGEMFF
TGTGCCAGCAGCTCCAGACAGTGCGATTCAAAATACTCGACCGGGGAGATGTTTTTT